The sequence of this T cell receptor beta chain was determined in a study of blood T cell repertoires in COVID-19. Enrolled through a virtual design, the participants were between 18 and 89 years of age and came from some 25 US areas. Participants had their cohort set by participant-reported clinical history. Germline V gives CDR1 WSHSY, CDR2 SAAADI. V shed 7 bases, J shed 7 bases, and the junction held 15 bases outside the gene matches. The CDR3 consists of 16 residues. Some clones are missing from TCRdb's copy, which holds only in-frame ones; the method was immunoSEQ multiplex PCR. The table has about 210,000 clones, roughly 87% seen once; the top ten hold about a tenth.

The material sequenced was PBMCs or T cells enriched from blood (not recorded which). This TCR derives from a man between 18 and 35 years old with acute COVID-19. This rearrangement joins TRBV10-2 to TRBJ2-7, with 11 bases aligning to TRBD2. CDR3 nucleotides: TGCGCCAGCACTCTTAGGGGGCTAGCGGGAGGTCATGAGCAGTACTTC. Encoded protein: CASTLRGLAGGHEQYF.